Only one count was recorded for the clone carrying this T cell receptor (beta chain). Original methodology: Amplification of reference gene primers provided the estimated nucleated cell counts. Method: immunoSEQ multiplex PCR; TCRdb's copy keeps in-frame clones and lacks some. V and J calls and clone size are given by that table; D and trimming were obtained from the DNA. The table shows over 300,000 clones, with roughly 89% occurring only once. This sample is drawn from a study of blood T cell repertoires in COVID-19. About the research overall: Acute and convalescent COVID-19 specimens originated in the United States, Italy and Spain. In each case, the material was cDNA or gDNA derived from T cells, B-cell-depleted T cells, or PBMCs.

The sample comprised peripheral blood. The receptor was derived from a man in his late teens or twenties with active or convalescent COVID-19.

In DNA form, the CDR3 reads TGTGCCAGTACGATCAGGGGGCTAGGCACTGAAGCTTTCTTT. Its protein is CASTIRGLGTEAFF. The rearrangement joins TRBV19 to TRBJ1-1; 8 nucleotides align to TRBD1. Germline CDR1 reads LNHDA; CDR2 reads SQIVND (reference sequence). V was clipped by 7 bases and J by 4 bases; unmatched bases: 8. This CDR3 comprises 14 residues. Looking up the rest from reference TRBV19 and TRBJ1-1 gives the full variable domain: DGGITQSPKYLFRKEGQNVTLSCEQNLNHDAMYWYRQDPGQGLRLIYYSQIVNDFQKGDIAEGYSVSREKKESFPLTVTSAQKNPTAFYLCASTIRGLGTEAFFGQGTRLTVV.